This T cell receptor beta chain was sequenced during a study of vaccination and CD4 T cells after COVID-19. The germline gives CDR1 SGHTA, CDR2 FQGTGA. The V gene lost 5 bases and the J gene lost 6 bases, with 19 bases spanning the gap. CDR3 length: 15 amino acids. Comments on this clonotype: As yet, its antigen is unknown.

The Oncomine TCR Beta short-read assay generated sequence data from the DNA of cultured CD4+ T cells. Genomic DNA was isolated from cultured CD4+ T cells. A single record per CDR3 protein comes from TCRdb applying MiXCR to the PCR reads. The sample carries approximately 24,000 distinct CDR3 sequences, over 60% recorded once. The treatment was: approximately 11-day PBMC culture with coronavirus spike peptide pools or control peptides (ViraFEST assay). Antigen-specific T cells were expanded with peptide pools by ViraFEST, and TCRs were then sequenced. At both days 3 and 7, half the medium was replaced with fresh IL-2 medium.

The sequenced material came from CD4+ T cells from blood, cultured in vitro. The chain joins TRBV7-3 to TRBJ1-1; weak D call: TRBD1 (5 bases). This TCR was sampled from a human donor who had recovered from COVID-19. CDR3 sequence: CASSRTHGPRAEAFF. The CDR3 nucleotides are TGTGCCAGCAGCCGAACACACGGGCCCAGGGCTGAAGCTTTCTTT.